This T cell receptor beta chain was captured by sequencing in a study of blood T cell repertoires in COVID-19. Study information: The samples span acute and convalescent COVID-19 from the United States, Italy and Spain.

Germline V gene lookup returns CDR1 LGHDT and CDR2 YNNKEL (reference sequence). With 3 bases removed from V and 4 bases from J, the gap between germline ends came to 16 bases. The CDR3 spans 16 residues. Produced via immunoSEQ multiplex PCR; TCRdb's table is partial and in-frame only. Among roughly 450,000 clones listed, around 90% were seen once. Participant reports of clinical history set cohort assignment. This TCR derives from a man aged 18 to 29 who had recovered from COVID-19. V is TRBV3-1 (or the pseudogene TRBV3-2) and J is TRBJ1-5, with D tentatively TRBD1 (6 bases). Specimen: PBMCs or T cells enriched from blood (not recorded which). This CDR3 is CASSQGGGGGNQPQHF. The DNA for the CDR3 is TGTGCCAGCAGCCAGGGTGGAGGGGGAGGGAATCAGCCCCAGCATTTT.